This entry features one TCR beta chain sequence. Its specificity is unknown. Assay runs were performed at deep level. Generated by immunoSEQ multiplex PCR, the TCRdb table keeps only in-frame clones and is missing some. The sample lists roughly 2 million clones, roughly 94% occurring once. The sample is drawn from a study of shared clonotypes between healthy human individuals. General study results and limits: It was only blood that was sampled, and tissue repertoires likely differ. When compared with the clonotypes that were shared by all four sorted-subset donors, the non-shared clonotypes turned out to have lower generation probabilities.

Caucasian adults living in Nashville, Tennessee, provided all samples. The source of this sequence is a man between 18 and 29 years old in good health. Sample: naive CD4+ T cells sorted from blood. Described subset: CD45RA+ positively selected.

CDR3 loop: CASSETGTGDQPQHF. CDR3 sequence (DNA): TGCGCCAGCAGCGAAACCGGGACAGGGGACCAGCCCCAGCATTTT. This chain joins TRBV5-1 and TRBJ1-5; 10 bases line up with TRBD1. There are 15 residues in the CDR3. The V gene's germline CDR1 is SGHRS and CDR2 YFSETQ. The J segment lost 7 bases and the V segment lost 4 bases, leaving 8 bases of the junction unmatched.